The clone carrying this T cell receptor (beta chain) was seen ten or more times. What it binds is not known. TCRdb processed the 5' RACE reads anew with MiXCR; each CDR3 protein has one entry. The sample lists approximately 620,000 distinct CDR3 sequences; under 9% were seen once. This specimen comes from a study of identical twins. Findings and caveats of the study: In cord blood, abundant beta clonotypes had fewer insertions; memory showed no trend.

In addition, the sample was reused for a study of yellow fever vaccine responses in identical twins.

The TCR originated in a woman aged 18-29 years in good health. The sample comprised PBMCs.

CDR3 nucleotides: TGCGCCAGCAGCTTGGGTAGCGGGATTTCGTACAATGAGCAGTTCTTC. As protein: CASSLGSGISYNEQFF. The chain is built from TRBV5-1 and TRBJ2-1, with 8 bases aligning to TRBD2. The CDR3 length is 16 residues. V lost 0 bases, J lost 4 bases, and 6 bases stayed unmatched. Germline V gene data show CDR1 as SGHRS and CDR2 as YFSETQ.